This T cell receptor (beta chain) originates from a study of a mutant IDH1 vaccine in newly diagnosed glioma (dated by TCRdb to the early 2020s). Broadly, across the study: In the chemotherapy-containing groups, vaccination started alongside temozolomide cycles, whereas in patients who had radiotherapy alone it started 4-6 weeks after radiotherapy. Prior to enrollment, patients had been given standard therapy consisting of radiotherapy alone, temozolomide alone, or radiochemotherapy with temozolomide, with the combination given to most patients. Peripheral blood samples were drawn at six visits, namely V03 (baseline), V05, V07, V10, V12 and V13. Visit V12 was the week-35 safety follow-up and visit V13 was the week-47 end of study. Of the roughly 34 treated patients, approximately 62% were male and approximately 38% were female, and the mean age was approximately 39 years. Longitudinal TCRB deep sequencing was performed for about 25 treated patients wherever samples were available for exploratory analyses. Findings and caveats that apply to the study as a whole: Across multiple MHC alleles, vaccine-induced immune responses were seen in around 94% of patients. It was noted by the authors that analyses of patient blood samples could not be reproduced owing to sample limitations. PBMC samples for TCRB deep sequencing were selected based on availability. Pseudoprogression seemed to be unrelated to changes in the top peripheral T cell clonotypes found by TCRB sequencing.

The time point label of this sample denotes: week 35, safety follow-up. Every vaccine dose consisted of 300 ug of a 20-mer mutant IDH1 peptide in Montanide, administered subcutaneously together with topical imiquimod. Patients were given eight vaccinations, in weeks 1, 3, 5, 7, 11, 15, 19 and 23, which matched visits V03 through V10. The donors had newly diagnosed IDH1-mutant astrocytomas of WHO grade 3 or 4 that showed loss of nuclear ATRX. The samples were drawn from NOA16, a multicentre, single-arm, open-label phase I trial in Germany that tested a mutant IDH1 peptide vaccine in humans for the first time. Genomic DNA for TCRB sequencing was isolated from EDTA blood with the DNeasy Blood and Tissue Kit. V is reduced by 3 bases and J by 5 bases, leaving a spacing of 10 bases between them. From the germline V gene, CDR1 is SNHLY and CDR2 is FYNNEI. The CDR3 has 13 amino acids, counting the end cysteine and phenylalanine. Only the CDR3 part of the read is kept: 39 bases, read in frame from the first base.

Libraries were made using the immunoSEQ multiplex PCR assay. Rearranged TCR beta chain sequences were amplified with the hsTCRB Kit following the manufacturer's protocol. Sequencing of TCRB libraries was carried out on an Illumina MiSeq. The original methods were these. The proprietary platform of the kit vendor was used for demultiplexing, trimming and gene mapping. TCRdb obtained this table from immuneACCESS and retained in-frame rearrangements with V and J assigned. These tables miss some clones; where compared with another copy, unresolved V genes account for less than half of the shortfall, and the remainder is unexplained. Clone size and V and J calls were adopted from that table, with D and trimming inferred from the DNA. The sample profile shows tens of thousands of clones; 65% to 90% of them were found once. Of the sample, around 5% is held by the ten largest clones. In the case of this clone: What this receptor recognizes is not known. It has no much larger one-base neighbor in the sample; base qualities were not kept.

Recombination linked TRBV2 to TRBJ1-1, with no reliable assignment of the D segment. The sequence was obtained from a woman aged 40-49 years with glioma. Some clones in this sample may be carry-over from other donors' samples. The source was PBMCs, collected from a glioma patient whose treatment included an IDH1 peptide vaccine. The CDR3 has the sequence CASSDAWRTEAFF. The DNA sequence is as follows: TGTGCCAGCAGTGATGCCTGGAGGACTGAAGCTTTCTTT.